A single T cell receptor beta chain is shown here with its context. The antigen is not known. Method: immunoSEQ multiplex PCR; TCRdb's copy keeps in-frame clones and lacks some. Of 25,000 to 35,000 clones detected, approximately 85% appear once; the ten largest clones hold 4.2%. V was pared by 4 bases and J by 4 bases, with 11 bases of the junction left unmatched. From germline, CDR1 is SGHRS and CDR2 YFSETQ. This CDR3 region has 16 residues. The record originates from a study of T cells in localized non-small cell lung cancer. Findings and limits, study-wide: Median detection of top 100 tumor clones in adjacent lung was around 57 clones.

This receptor was identified in a woman aged 35-75 years with stage III lung adenocarcinoma. The material sequenced was peripheral blood mononuclear cells, taken before any cancer treatment. The chain has TRBV5-1 and TRBJ2-3; 8 nucleotides agree with TRBD2. The CDR3 protein is CASSGLGGGNPDTQYF. The CDR3 DNA reads as TGCGCCAGCAGCGGCCTGGGCGGGGGGAACCCAGATACGCAGTATTTT. The full variable domain, with the rest looked up from reference TRBV5-1 and TRBJ2-3, is KAGVTQTPRYLIKTRGQQVTLSCSPISGHRSVSWYQQTPGQGLQFLFEYFSETQRNKGNFPGRFSGRQFSNSRSEMNVSTLELGDSALYLCASSGLGGGNPDTQYFGPGTRLTVL.